These 10 T cell receptor beta chains were sequenced from one sample in a study of T cells in Graves' hyperthyroidism and ophthalmopathy. RNA transcripts gave rise to amplified TCR beta CDR3 regions. In the first-round RT-PCR of the TCR CDR3, the HTBI primer set was used. TCRdb reprocessed the multiplex PCR reads via MiXCR and lists one record per CDR3 protein. This table has hundreds of thousands of distinct CDR3 sequences, about 45% appearing once. Sequenced sample: peripheral blood or thyroid tissue (not recorded which). The receptors originated from an adult man with Graves' disease, either hyperthyroidism or ophthalmopathy (not recorded which).

This clonotype has a count of ten or more. This sequence joins TRBV15 and TRBJ2-7; D may be TRBD2 (6 bases). Trimming took 4 bases from V and 7 from J, leaving 17 bases between them. This CDR3 spans 14 amino acids. Germline lookup yields CDR1 LNHNV and CDR2 YYDKDF (reference sequence). Here the CDR3 DNA reads TGTGCCACCAGCACCAGGACTACCACGGGGGAGCAGTACTTC. Protein sequence: CATSTRTTTGEQYF.

The V and J genes are TRBV20-1 and TRBJ1-5, with 9 bases matching TRBD1. The length of the CDR3 is 18 residues. J gave up 0 bases and V 3 bases, and 12 bases lay outside the gene matches. Germline values: CDR1 DFQATT, CDR2 SNEGSKA (reference sequence). The CDR3 DNA reads as TGCAGTGCTAGCAAGCCCCTCGGGACAGGGTTTAGCAATCAGCCCCAGCATTTT. It is translated as CSASKPLGTGFSNQPQHF.

The CDR3 DNA follows: TGTGCCAGCAGCTTGGCGGCCCAGGGTAGCGGGATTCGATACGAGCAGTACTTC. The encoded protein is CASSLAAQGSGIRYEQYF. The chain joins TRBV7-9 to TRBJ2-7; the match to TRBD2 covers 8 bases. The CDR3 runs 18 residues. CDR1 SEHNR and CDR2 FQNEAQ come from the germline V gene (reference sequence). V gave up 3 bases and J gave up 4 bases; unmatched junction bases: 17.

This clonotype occurred many times. CDR3: CASSGGGGASSGYTF. The CDR3 bases are TGTGCCAGCAGCGGCGGGGGAGGGGCGTCTAGTGGCTACACCTTC. The V call is TRBV7-9, the J call TRBJ1-2; D may be TRBD1 (5 bases). The V end was cut by 5 bases, the J end by 7 bases, with 20 bases between. The germline V gene encodes CDR1 SEHNR and CDR2 FQNEAQ (reference sequence). The CDR3 runs to 15 residues. The full variable domain, its missing parts supplied by reference TRBV7-9 and TRBJ1-2, is DTGVSQNPRHKITKRGQNVTFRCDPISEHNRLYWYRQTLGQGPEFLTYFQNEAQLEKSRLLSDRFSAERPKGSFSTLEIQRTEQGDSAMYLCASSGGGGASSGYTFGSGTRLTVV.

The chain joins TRBV7-9 to TRBJ2-7, with TRBD1 identical over 10 bases. Germline trimming cut 6 bases from V and 5 bases from J; bases unmatched to any gene: 13. This CDR3 is built from 16 residues. CDR1 is SEHNR and CDR2 is FQNEAQ in the germline V gene (reference sequence). The CDR3 DNA is TGTGCCAGCAGTCTAAGTCCGGGACAGGGGACGAACGAGCAGTACTTC. This codes for CASSLSPGQGTNEQYF.

This CDR3 is CASSSEGGGLSDTGELFF. The CDR3 DNA follows: TGTGCCAGCAGCTCCGAGGGGGGGGGCCTATCCGACACCGGGGAGCTGTTTTTT. The gene calls are TRBV7-1 and TRBJ2-2; possibly TRBD2 for D (7 bases). TRBV7-1 is annotated as an ORF whose role is uncertain. The CDR3 covers 18 residues. With 3 bases removed from V and 3 bases from J, the gap between germline ends came to 20 bases.

This rearrangement joins TRBV25-1 to TRBJ1-2; D uncertain. CDR1 and CDR2 from the germline V gene are MGHDK and SYGVNS. The germline V and J ends were trimmed by 8 bases and 6 bases, with 10 bases remaining between them. The CDR3 is 11 residues long. The CDR3 loop is CASAGSNGYTF. As DNA, the CDR3 is TGTGCCAGCGCCGGGTCTAATGGCTACACCTTC.

V and J are TRBV24-1 and TRBJ1-3, with D possibly being TRBD1 (5 bases). Germline CDR1 KGHDR, CDR2 SFDVKD. This CDR3 is 14 amino acids long. The V end was cut by 6 bases, the J end by 3 bases, with 11 bases between. CDR3: CATSNPGFGNTIYF. For the CDR3, the DNA is TGTGCCACCAGTAATCCAGGGTTTGGAAACACCATATATTTT.

This clonotype appeared many times. This sequence joins TRBV25-1 and TRBJ2-7; TRBD2 might be the D (6 bases). Trimming shortened V by 2 bases and J by 6 bases, and 14 bases separated the two germline ends. The germline V gene encodes CDR1 MGHDK and CDR2 SYGVNS. There are 14 residues in the CDR3. The CDR3 spells CASSERGRGAEQYF. The CDR3 bases are TGTGCCAGCAGTGAACGAGGGCGCGGGGCCGAGCAGTACTTC.

This clonotype was seen repeatedly, ten times or more. The rearrangement uses TRBV7-9 and TRBJ2-5; D could derive from TRBD1 or TRBD2 (5 bases each). The length of the CDR3 is 11 residues. With 8 bases removed from V and 5 bases from J, the gap between germline ends came to 9 bases. The germline gives CDR1 SEHNR, CDR2 FQNEAQ (reference sequence). CDR3 DNA: TGTGCCAGCCGGGACGCGGAGACCCAGTACTTC. It codes for CASRDAETQYF.